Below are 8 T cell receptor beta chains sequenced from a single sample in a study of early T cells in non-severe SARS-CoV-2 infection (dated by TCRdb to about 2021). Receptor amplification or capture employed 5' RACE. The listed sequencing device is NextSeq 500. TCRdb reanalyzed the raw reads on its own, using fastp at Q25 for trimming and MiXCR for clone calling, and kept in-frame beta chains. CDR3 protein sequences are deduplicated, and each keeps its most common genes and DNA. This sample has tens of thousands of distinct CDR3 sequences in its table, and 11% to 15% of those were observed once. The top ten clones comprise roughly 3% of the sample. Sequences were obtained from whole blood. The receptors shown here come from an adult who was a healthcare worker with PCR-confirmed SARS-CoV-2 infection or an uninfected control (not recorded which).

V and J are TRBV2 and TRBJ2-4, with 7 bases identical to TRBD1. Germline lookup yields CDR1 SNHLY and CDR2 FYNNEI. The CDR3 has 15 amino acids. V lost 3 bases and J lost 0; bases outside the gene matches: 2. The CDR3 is CASSEGQLAKNIQYF. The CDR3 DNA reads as TGTGCCAGCAGTGAGGGACAGCTAGCCAAAAACATTCAGTACTTC.

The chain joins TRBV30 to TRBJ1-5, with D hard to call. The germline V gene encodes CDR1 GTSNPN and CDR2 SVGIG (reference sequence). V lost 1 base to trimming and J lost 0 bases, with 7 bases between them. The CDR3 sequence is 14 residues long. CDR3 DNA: TGTGCCTGGAGTGCTATGGATAGCAATCAGCCCCAGCATTTT. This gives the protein CAWSAMDSNQPQHF.

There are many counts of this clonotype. The CDR3 DNA is TGCAGTGCTAGAGATTACACTAGCGGGGTCTCCGAGCAGTACTTC. As protein: CSARDYTSGVSEQYF. The chain couples TRBV20-1 to TRBJ2-7, with 10 bases lining up with TRBD2. The germline V gene encodes CDR1 DFQATT and CDR2 SNEGSKA (reference sequence). There are 15 residues in the CDR3. With 0 bases clipped from V and 6 bases from J, the junction kept 8 bases outside the gene matches.

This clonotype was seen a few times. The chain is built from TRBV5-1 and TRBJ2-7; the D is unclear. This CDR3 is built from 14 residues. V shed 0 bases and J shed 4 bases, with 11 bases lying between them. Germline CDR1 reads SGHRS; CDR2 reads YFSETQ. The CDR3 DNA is TGCGCCAGCAGCTTGGGCCCCGACCATTACGAGCAGTACTTC. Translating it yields CASSLGPDHYEQYF.

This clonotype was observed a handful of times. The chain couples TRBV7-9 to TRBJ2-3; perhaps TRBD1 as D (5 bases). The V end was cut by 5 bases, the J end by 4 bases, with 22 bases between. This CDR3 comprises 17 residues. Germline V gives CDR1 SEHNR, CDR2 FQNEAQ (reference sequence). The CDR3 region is CASSLLGRAGNADTQYF. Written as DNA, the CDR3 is TGTGCCAGCAGCCTCCTGGGCAGGGCAGGTAATGCAGATACGCAGTATTTT. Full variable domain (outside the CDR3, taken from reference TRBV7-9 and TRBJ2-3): DTGVSQNPRHKITKRGQNVTFRCDPISEHNRLYWYRQTLGQGPEFLTYFQNEAQLEKSRLLSDRFSAERPKGSFSTLEIQRTEQGDSAMYLCASSLLGRAGNADTQYFGPGTRLTVL.

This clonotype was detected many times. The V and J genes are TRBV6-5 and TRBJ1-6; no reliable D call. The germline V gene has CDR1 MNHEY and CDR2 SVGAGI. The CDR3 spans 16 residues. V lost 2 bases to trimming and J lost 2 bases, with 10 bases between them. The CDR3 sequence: CASSYRPAAYNSPLHF. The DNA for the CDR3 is TGTGCCAGCAGTTACCGACCGGCAGCCTATAATTCACCCCTCCACTTT.

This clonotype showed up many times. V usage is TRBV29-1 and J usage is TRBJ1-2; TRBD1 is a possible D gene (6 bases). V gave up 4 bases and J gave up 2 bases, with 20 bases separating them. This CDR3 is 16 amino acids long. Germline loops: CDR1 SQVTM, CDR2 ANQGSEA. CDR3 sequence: CSVAGWDTEVNYGYTF. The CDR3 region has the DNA TGCAGCGTTGCGGGGTGGGACACAGAAGTCAACTATGGCTACACCTTC.

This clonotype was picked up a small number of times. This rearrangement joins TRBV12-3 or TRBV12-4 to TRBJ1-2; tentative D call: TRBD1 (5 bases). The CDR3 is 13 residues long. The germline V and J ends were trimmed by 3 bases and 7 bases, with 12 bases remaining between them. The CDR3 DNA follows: TGTGCCAGCAGTTTCGGGGGGTTCGGTGGCTACACCTTC. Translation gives CASSFGGFGGYTF.